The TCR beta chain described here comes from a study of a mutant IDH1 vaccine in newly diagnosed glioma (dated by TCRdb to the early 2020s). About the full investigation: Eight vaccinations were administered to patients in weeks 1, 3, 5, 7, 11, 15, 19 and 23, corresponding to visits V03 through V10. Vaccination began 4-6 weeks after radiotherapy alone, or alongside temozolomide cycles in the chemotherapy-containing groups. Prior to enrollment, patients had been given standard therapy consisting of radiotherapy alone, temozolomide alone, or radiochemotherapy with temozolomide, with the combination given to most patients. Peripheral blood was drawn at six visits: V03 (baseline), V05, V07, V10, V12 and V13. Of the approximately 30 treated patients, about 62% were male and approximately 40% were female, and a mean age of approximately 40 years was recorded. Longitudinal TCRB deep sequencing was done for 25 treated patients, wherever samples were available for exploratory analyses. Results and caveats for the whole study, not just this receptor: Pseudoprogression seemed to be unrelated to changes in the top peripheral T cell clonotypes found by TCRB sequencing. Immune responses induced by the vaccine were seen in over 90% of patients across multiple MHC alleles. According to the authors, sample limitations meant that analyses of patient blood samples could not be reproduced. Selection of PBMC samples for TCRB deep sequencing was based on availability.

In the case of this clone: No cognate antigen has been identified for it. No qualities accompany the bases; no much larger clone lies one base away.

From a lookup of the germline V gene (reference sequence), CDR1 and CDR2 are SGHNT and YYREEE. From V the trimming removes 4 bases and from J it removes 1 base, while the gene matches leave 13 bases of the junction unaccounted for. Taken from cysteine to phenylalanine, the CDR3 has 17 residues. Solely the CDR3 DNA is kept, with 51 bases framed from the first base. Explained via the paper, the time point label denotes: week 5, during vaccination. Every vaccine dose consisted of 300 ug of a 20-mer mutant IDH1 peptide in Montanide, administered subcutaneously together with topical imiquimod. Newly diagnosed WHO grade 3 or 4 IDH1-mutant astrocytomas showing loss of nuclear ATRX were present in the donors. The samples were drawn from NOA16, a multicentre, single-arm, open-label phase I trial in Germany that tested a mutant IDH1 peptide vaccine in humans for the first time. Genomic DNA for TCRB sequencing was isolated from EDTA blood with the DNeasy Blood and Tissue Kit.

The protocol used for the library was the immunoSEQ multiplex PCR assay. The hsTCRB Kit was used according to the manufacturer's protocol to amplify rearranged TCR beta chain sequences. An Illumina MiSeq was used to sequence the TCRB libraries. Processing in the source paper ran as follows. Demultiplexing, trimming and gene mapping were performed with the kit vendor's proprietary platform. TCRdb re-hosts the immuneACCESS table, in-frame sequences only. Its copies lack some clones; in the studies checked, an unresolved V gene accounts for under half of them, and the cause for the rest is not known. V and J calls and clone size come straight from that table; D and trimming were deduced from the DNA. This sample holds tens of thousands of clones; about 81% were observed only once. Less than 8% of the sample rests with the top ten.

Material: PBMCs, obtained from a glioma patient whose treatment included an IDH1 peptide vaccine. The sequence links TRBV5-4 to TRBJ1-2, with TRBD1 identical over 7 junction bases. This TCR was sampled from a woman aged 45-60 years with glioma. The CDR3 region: CASSPTVTGTFNYGYTF. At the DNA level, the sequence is TGTGCCAGCAGCCCCACCGTGACAGGGACCTTTAACTATGGCTACACCTTC.